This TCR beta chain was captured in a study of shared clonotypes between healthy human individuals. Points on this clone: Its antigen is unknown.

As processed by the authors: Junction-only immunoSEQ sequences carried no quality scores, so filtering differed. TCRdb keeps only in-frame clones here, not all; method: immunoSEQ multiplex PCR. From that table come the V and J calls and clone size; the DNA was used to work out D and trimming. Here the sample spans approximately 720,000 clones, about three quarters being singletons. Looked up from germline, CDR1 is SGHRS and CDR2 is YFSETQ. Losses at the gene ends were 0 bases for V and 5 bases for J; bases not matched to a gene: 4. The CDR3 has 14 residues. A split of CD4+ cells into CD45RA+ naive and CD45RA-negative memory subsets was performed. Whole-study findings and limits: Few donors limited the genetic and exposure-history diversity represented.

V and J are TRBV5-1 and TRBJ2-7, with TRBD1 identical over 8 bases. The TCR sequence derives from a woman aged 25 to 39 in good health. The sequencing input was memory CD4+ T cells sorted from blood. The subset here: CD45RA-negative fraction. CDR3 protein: CASSLDRGDDEQYF. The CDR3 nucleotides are TGCGCCAGCAGCTTGGACAGGGGGGACGACGAGCAGTACTTC.